These 3 T cell receptor beta chains originate from one sample sequenced in a study of radiotherapy plus CTLA-4 blockade in lung cancer (dated by TCRdb to the late 2010s). Receptors were amplified or captured by the immunoSEQ multiplex PCR assay. TCRdb re-hosts the immuneACCESS table, in-frame sequences only. Its copies lack some clones; in the studies checked, an unresolved V gene accounts for under half of them, and the cause for the rest is not known. The sample yields 20,000 to 25,000 clones; around 70% were counted once. 3% to 3.5% of the sample rests with the top ten. Material: peripheral blood, obtained from a patient treated with radiotherapy plus ipilimumab. The receptors derive from a human donor with non-small cell lung cancer whose response to radiotherapy plus ipilimumab could not be evaluated.

This clone has more than one count but fewer than ten. The chain combines TRBV6-5 with TRBJ2-1, with D hard to call. This CDR3 has 14 amino acids. The germline V gene has CDR1 MNHEY and CDR2 SVGAGI. Trimming took 5 bases from V and 2 from J, leaving 10 bases between them. CDR3 in DNA: TGTGCCAGCAGTCTCACAACGACCTACAATGAGCAGTTCTTC. Amino acids: CASSLTTTYNEQFF.

This clone was detected only a few times. This chain joins TRBV2 and TRBJ1-1; D remains ambiguous. Germline assignment: CDR1 SNHLY and CDR2 FYNNEI. V lost 4 bases to trimming and J lost 5 bases, with 14 bases between them. The length of the CDR3 is 14 residues. The CDR3 reads CASSGNGGGTEAFF. The CDR3 coding sequence is TGTGCCAGCAGTGGGAACGGAGGTGGAACTGAAGCTTTCTTT.

There are a few counts of this clone. The V gene is TRBV21-1, the J gene TRBJ1-1; the DNA was not compared with TRBD1, the D call given in the table. TRBV21-1 is classified as a pseudogene. CDR3 length: 18 residues. DNA for the CDR3: TGTGCCAGCAAGGGGGTCCGGGCAGGGGTTTTACTGAACACTGAAGCTTTCTTT. Translation gives CASKGVRAGVLLNTEAFF.